Following are 5 T cell receptor beta chains from one sample sequenced in a study of blood T cell repertoires in COVID-19. Produced via immunoSEQ multiplex PCR; TCRdb's table is partial and in-frame only. This sample has roughly 290,000 clones, with 89% found just once. Sequencing was carried out using peripheral blood. These receptors were collected from a woman aged 55 to 70 with acute or convalescent COVID-19.

This clone was detected only a few times. The chain employs TRBV12-3 or TRBV12-4 and TRBJ2-7; weak D call: TRBD2 (6 bases). V gave up 6 bases and J gave up 2 bases, with 11 bases separating them. This CDR3 has 13 residues. The CDR3 is CASSSPGAYEQYF. The CDR3 nucleotides read TGTGCCAGCAGCTCCCCGGGGGCCTACGAGCAGTACTTC.

This clone has a handful of counts. The DNA for the CDR3 is TGCGCCAGCAGCTTGGCCCCCAGACTAGCGGGGGGCACAGATACGCAGTATTTT. Translating it yields CASSLAPRLAGGTDTQYF. The chain employs TRBV5-1 and TRBJ2-3; 12 bases align to TRBD2. The CDR3 has 18 residues. CDR1 is SGHRS, CDR2 YFSETQ, per germline. Trimming took 0 bases from V and 1 from J; bases not matched to a gene: 6.

This clone was detected only once. This chain uses TRBV28 with TRBJ1-3, with a weak D call TRBD1 (5 bases). The CDR3 totals 14 residues. CDR1 and CDR2 (germline): MDHEN, SYDVKM. V was trimmed by 7 bases and J by 4 bases, leaving 14 bases between them. CDR3 in DNA: TGTGCCAGCAACCCAGGGATCTCGGGAAACACCATATATTTT. This codes for CASNPGISGNTIYF.

The J gene is TRBJ1-2, the V gene TRBV14; 8 bases match TRBD1. V was clipped by 1 base and J by 5 bases; unmatched bases: 9. This CDR3 spans 16 amino acids. Germline lookup yields CDR1 SGHDN and CDR2 FVKESK. CDR3 loop: CASSQGRTGTLYGYTF. CDR3 nucleotides: TGTGCCAGCAGCCAAGGCCGGACAGGGACGTTATATGGCTACACCTTC.

This chain joins TRBV28 and TRBJ2-1, with D perhaps matching TRBD2 (5 bases). The germline V and J ends were trimmed by 8 bases and 0 bases, with 29 bases remaining between them. CDR3 length: 20 amino acids. Germline lookup yields CDR1 MDHEN and CDR2 SYDVKM. The CDR3 sequence is CASHGQPSRSATNSYNEQFF. CDR3 DNA sequence: TGTGCCAGCCACGGGCAGCCCAGTCGGTCAGCGACTAACTCCTACAATGAGCAGTTCTTC.